One sample yielded the 27 T cell receptor beta chains listed below, sequenced in a study of CD8 T cells in Susac syndrome. RNA amounts of about 0.5 to 1 ug underwent reverse transcription with random hexamers. From the immunoSEQ multiplex PCR reads, TCRdb called clonotypes with MiXCR, one entry per CDR3 protein. The data contain over 130,000 distinct CDR3 sequences, over 90% of them singletons. Sequencing input: CD4+ T cells from PBMCs. The receptors here all came from a human donor with Susac syndrome.

The chain couples TRBV5-1 to TRBJ2-1; 13 bases fit TRBD2. CDR1 SGHRS and CDR2 YFSETQ come from the germline V gene. Trimming removed 2 bases from V and 7 bases from J; junction bases left unmatched: 3. The CDR3 extends over 15 amino acids. CDR3 region: CASSLLAGGPNEQFF. Written as DNA, the CDR3 is TGCGCCAGCAGCTTACTAGCGGGAGGGCCGAATGAGCAGTTCTTC.

Only a few counts were recorded for this clonotype. J is TRBJ1-1 and V is TRBV18; D is possibly TRBD1 (5 bases). The germline CDR1 and CDR2 sequences are KGHSH and LQKENI. The CDR3 totals 15 residues. The V end lost 4 bases, the J end lost 2 bases, and 14 bases lay between the germline ends. CDR3 coding DNA: TGTGCCAGCTCACTAGCCGGTGGGGGAAACACTGAAGCTTTCTTT. Its protein product is CASSLAGGGNTEAFF.

The chain employs TRBV6-6 and TRBJ1-1; 9 bases align to TRBD1. J was trimmed by 4 bases and V by 8 bases; bases with no gene match: 5. The CDR3 is 13 amino acids. Germline lookup yields CDR1 MNHNY and CDR2 SVGAGI (reference sequence). CDR3 in DNA: TGTGCCAGCGGTGGGACAGGGATCACTGAAGCTTTCTTT. Residues: CASGGTGITEAFF.

The genes are TRBV6-6 and TRBJ2-7; D possibly corresponds to TRBD1 (6 bases). V was clipped by 0 bases and J by 6 bases, with 15 bases between them. Germline V gene data show CDR1 as MNHNY and CDR2 as SVGAGI (reference sequence). The CDR3 contains 15 residues. The CDR3 here is CASSYSTGTGLEQYF. CDR3 coding DNA: TGTGCCAGCAGTTACTCGACAGGAACCGGCCTCGAGCAGTACTTC.

The gene calls are TRBV29-1 and TRBJ2-3, with a weak D call TRBD2 (5 bases). There are 14 residues in the CDR3. CDR1 and CDR2 (germline): SQVTM, ANQGSEA. V gave up 8 bases and J gave up 3 bases, with 18 bases separating them. The CDR3 nucleotides are TGCAGCACTCCCGTACTAGGGCTGACAGATACGCAGTATTTT. Its protein product is CSTPVLGLTDTQYF.

This clonotype was counted a single time. The chain joins TRBV18 to TRBJ1-6; 7 bases map to TRBD1. Losses at the gene ends were 5 bases for V and 8 bases for J; bases not matched to a gene: 6. This CDR3 has 14 residues. Germline-derived CDR1 and CDR2 are KGHSH and LQKENI. This CDR3 reads CASSSGTEHSPLHF. CDR3 DNA: TGTGCCAGCTCATCCGGGACAGAACATTCACCCCTCCACTTT.

The J gene is TRBJ2-2, the V gene TRBV19; D not certain. V lost 4 bases and J 7 bases, leaving 10 bases between the germline ends. The CDR3 consists of 13 residues. Germline assignment: CDR1 LNHDA and CDR2 SQIVND (reference sequence). DNA of the CDR3: TGTGCCAGTAGTACGGCCTCCGGCGGGGAGCTGTTTTTT. It yields the protein CASSTASGGELFF.

V gene TRBV20-1 combines with J gene TRBJ2-5; D is ambiguous. Germline loops: CDR1 DFQATT, CDR2 SNEGSKA (reference sequence). The CDR3 runs 16 residues. Trimming left V 0 bases short and J 2 bases short, with 16 bases between. The CDR3 bases are TGCAGTGCTAGAGAACGCGGTGCGGCCAAACAAGAGACCCAGTACTTC. Its protein product is CSARERGAAKQETQYF.

J is TRBJ2-5 and V is TRBV25-1; TRBD2 matches at 7 bases. The length of the CDR3 is 15 residues. Trimming at V came to 2 bases and at J to 2 bases, leaving 5 bases not matched to a gene. The germline CDR1 and CDR2 sequences are MGHDK and SYGVNS. CDR3 amino acids: CASSERASGQETQYF. Written as DNA, the CDR3 is TGTGCCAGCAGTGAAAGGGCTAGCGGACAAGAGACCCAGTACTTC.

The chain has TRBV7-8 and TRBJ2-1; D might be TRBD1 (6 bases). Germline CDR1 reads SGHVS; CDR2 reads FQNEAQ. V lost 5 bases, J lost 10 bases, and 15 bases lay in between. This CDR3 is built from 13 residues. The CDR3 sequence is CASSPTGPREQFF. DNA of the CDR3: TGTGCCAGCAGCCCCACAGGGCCTCGCGAGCAGTTCTTC.

The chain carries TRBV29-1 and TRBJ2-6; D gene ambiguous. In germline, CDR1 is SQVTM, CDR2 ANQGSEA. The CDR3 has 19 amino acids. The ends were cut back, 0 bases at V and 2 bases at J, with 20 bases in the middle. CDR3 nucleotide sequence: TGCAGCGTTGAAGATTTTGGCAATGGGATTGGGGCTGGGGCCAACGTCCTGACTTTC. The encoded protein is CSVEDFGNGIGAGANVLTF.

The rearrangement joins TRBV6-2 or TRBV6-3 to TRBJ2-7; D ambiguous. The V gene lost 5 bases and the J gene lost 1 base, with 15 bases spanning the gap. CDR1 is MNHEY, CDR2 SVGEGT, per germline. The CDR3 has 15 residues. The CDR3 DNA is TGTGCCAGCAGTACCAGAAGGTCCGGATCCTACGAGCAGTACTTC. As protein: CASSTRRSGSYEQYF.

This chain connects TRBV28 to TRBJ1-2; D unclear. Trimming left V 4 bases short and J 0 bases short, with 6 bases between. The CDR3 is 13 amino acids. From germline, CDR1 is MDHEN and CDR2 SYDVKM. The CDR3 DNA reads TGTGCCAGCAGTTCGACGACTAACTATGGCTACACCTTC. Protein: CASSSTTNYGYTF.

V gene TRBV5-1 combines with J gene TRBJ1-5; maybe TRBD1 (5 bases). This CDR3 has 15 residues. Trimming stripped 0 bases from V and 5 bases from J, with 12 bases between. CDR1 is SGHRS and CDR2 is YFSETQ in the germline V gene. CDR3 DNA sequence: TGCGCCAGCAGCTTGGGACTAGGGGTAGATCAGCCCCAGCATTTT. It translates to CASSLGLGVDQPQHF.

The chain couples TRBV28 to TRBJ1-2; D is ambiguous. V was cut by 4 bases and J by 8 bases, with 17 bases left in between. The CDR3 is 14 residues long. CDR1 is MDHEN and CDR2 is SYDVKM in the germline V gene. The DNA of the CDR3 is TGTGCCAGCAGTTATGATAACCTGGGCCGGGGCTACACCTTC. It is translated as CASSYDNLGRGYTF.

J is TRBJ1-5 and V is TRBV18, with 8 bases aligning to TRBD1. The CDR3 sequence is 14 residues long. Trimming at V came to 6 bases and at J to 3 bases, leaving 4 bases not matched to a gene. Germline-derived CDR1 and CDR2 are KGHSH and LQKENI. The DNA for the CDR3 is TGTGCCAGCTCGAGACAGGGGTACAATCAGCCCCAGCATTTT. Translation: CASSRQGYNQPQHF.

This clonotype showed up just once. This chain links TRBV3-1 with TRBJ1-1, with a tentative D call TRBD1 (6 bases). Germline V gene data show CDR1 as LGHDT and CDR2 as YNNKEL (reference sequence). V was cut by 5 bases and J by 10 bases, with 17 bases left in between. This CDR3 has 13 residues. The CDR3 DNA sequence: TGTGCCAGCAGCTTGATGGGGGGCGCGGGAGCTTTCTTT. This gives the protein CASSLMGGAGAFF.

This clonotype was observed a handful of times. The genes are TRBV20-1 and TRBJ1-1, with 9 bases matching TRBD1. Germline values: CDR1 DFQATT, CDR2 SNEGSKA (reference sequence). V lost 6 bases to trimming and J lost 5 bases; unmatched junction nucleotides: 7. The CDR3 length is 13 residues. The CDR3 spells CSAKTGGNTEAFF. The CDR3 DNA is TGCAGTGCAAAAACAGGGGGCAATACTGAAGCTTTCTTT.

J is TRBJ1-1 and V is TRBV29-1; 8 bases are a match to TRBD1. The germline gives CDR1 SQVTM, CDR2 ANQGSEA. J lost 11 bases, V lost 6 bases, and 14 bases had no gene match. This CDR3 has 13 residues. CDR3 amino acids: CSVRFGTGLVAFF. For the CDR3, the DNA is TGCAGCGTCCGATTCGGGACAGGACTTGTGGCTTTCTTT.

The chain carries TRBV18 and TRBJ2-5; D possibly corresponds to TRBD1 (7 bases). V dropped 4 bases and J dropped 4 bases, with 16 bases sitting between them. From germline, CDR1 is KGHSH and CDR2 LQKENI. The CDR3 is 15 residues long. CDR3 protein: CASSRGGTDGETQYF. The CDR3 bases are TGTGCCAGCTCACGAGGAGGGACAGACGGAGAGACCCAGTACTTC.

CDR3 coding DNA: TGCGCCAGCAGCTTGGGGGGGGCTAAAGAGACCCAGTACTTC. Translated: CASSLGGAKETQYF. This chain connects TRBV5-1 to TRBJ2-5; perhaps D is TRBD1 or TRBD2 (6 bases each). Germline lookup yields CDR1 SGHRS and CDR2 YFSETQ. The V end was cut by 0 bases, the J end by 3 bases, with 9 bases between. This CDR3 is built from 14 residues.

This clonotype was observed once. The V and J genes are TRBV14 and TRBJ1-6; 8 positions agree with TRBD1. The ends lost 3 bases at V and 7 bases at J; junction bases unmatched: 2. Germline V CDR1 and CDR2: SGHDN, FVKESK. This CDR3 comprises 14 residues. CDR3 DNA sequence: TGTGCCAGCAGCCAGGGACAGGTGAATTCACCCCTCCACTTT. Its translation is CASSQGQVNSPLHF.

The V gene is TRBV30, the J gene TRBJ2-7, with 10 bases matching TRBD1. Per the germline V gene, CDR1 is GTSNPN and CDR2 is SVGIG (reference sequence). This CDR3 region has 15 residues. J was trimmed by 4 bases and V by 1 base; bases with no gene match: 7. CDR3 coding DNA: TGTGCCTGGAGTGGGGACAGGGGCACAGGGTACGAGCAGTACTTC. This sequence encodes CAWSGDRGTGYEQYF.

As DNA, the CDR3 is TGTGCCAGTAGTTCACCGGGACTAGCGGGAAAATACAATGAGCAGTTCTTC. Its protein is CASSSPGLAGKYNEQFF. The chain uses TRBV19 and TRBJ2-1; 13 bases are a match to TRBD2. Trimming removed 5 bases from V and 4 bases from J; junction bases left unmatched: 8. Looked up from germline, CDR1 is LNHDA and CDR2 is SQIVND (reference sequence). The CDR3 runs to 17 residues.

The chain joins TRBV29-1 to TRBJ1-5; D might be TRBD1 (6 bases). This CDR3 comprises 14 residues. The germline gives CDR1 SQVTM, CDR2 ANQGSEA. Trimming took off 0 bases at V and 6 bases at J, with 12 bases between the two ends. The CDR3 DNA reads TGCAGCGTTGAAGATGGGGGCGTCGGTCAGCCCCAGCATTTT. It codes for CSVEDGGVGQPQHF.

J is TRBJ1-2 and V is TRBV4-1; D is uncertain. The V end lost 2 bases, the J end lost 2 bases, and 12 bases lay between the germline ends. Looked up from germline, CDR1 is MGHRA and CDR2 is YSYEKL. There are 15 residues in the CDR3. The CDR3 nucleotides read TGCGCCAGCAGCCAACCTCGGACGGGAAACTATGGCTACACCTTC. Translation: CASSQPRTGNYGYTF.

V gene TRBV30 combines with J gene TRBJ2-1; 8 bases line up with TRBD2. Per germline, CDR1 GTSNPN and CDR2 SVGIG (reference sequence). V was pared by 0 bases and J by 9 bases, with 10 bases of the junction left unmatched. The length of the CDR3 is 15 residues. CDR3 sequence reads: CAWSVPGLGLPEQFF. The CDR3 DNA reads as TGTGCCTGGAGTGTACCGGGACTAGGTCTTCCTGAGCAGTTCTTC.